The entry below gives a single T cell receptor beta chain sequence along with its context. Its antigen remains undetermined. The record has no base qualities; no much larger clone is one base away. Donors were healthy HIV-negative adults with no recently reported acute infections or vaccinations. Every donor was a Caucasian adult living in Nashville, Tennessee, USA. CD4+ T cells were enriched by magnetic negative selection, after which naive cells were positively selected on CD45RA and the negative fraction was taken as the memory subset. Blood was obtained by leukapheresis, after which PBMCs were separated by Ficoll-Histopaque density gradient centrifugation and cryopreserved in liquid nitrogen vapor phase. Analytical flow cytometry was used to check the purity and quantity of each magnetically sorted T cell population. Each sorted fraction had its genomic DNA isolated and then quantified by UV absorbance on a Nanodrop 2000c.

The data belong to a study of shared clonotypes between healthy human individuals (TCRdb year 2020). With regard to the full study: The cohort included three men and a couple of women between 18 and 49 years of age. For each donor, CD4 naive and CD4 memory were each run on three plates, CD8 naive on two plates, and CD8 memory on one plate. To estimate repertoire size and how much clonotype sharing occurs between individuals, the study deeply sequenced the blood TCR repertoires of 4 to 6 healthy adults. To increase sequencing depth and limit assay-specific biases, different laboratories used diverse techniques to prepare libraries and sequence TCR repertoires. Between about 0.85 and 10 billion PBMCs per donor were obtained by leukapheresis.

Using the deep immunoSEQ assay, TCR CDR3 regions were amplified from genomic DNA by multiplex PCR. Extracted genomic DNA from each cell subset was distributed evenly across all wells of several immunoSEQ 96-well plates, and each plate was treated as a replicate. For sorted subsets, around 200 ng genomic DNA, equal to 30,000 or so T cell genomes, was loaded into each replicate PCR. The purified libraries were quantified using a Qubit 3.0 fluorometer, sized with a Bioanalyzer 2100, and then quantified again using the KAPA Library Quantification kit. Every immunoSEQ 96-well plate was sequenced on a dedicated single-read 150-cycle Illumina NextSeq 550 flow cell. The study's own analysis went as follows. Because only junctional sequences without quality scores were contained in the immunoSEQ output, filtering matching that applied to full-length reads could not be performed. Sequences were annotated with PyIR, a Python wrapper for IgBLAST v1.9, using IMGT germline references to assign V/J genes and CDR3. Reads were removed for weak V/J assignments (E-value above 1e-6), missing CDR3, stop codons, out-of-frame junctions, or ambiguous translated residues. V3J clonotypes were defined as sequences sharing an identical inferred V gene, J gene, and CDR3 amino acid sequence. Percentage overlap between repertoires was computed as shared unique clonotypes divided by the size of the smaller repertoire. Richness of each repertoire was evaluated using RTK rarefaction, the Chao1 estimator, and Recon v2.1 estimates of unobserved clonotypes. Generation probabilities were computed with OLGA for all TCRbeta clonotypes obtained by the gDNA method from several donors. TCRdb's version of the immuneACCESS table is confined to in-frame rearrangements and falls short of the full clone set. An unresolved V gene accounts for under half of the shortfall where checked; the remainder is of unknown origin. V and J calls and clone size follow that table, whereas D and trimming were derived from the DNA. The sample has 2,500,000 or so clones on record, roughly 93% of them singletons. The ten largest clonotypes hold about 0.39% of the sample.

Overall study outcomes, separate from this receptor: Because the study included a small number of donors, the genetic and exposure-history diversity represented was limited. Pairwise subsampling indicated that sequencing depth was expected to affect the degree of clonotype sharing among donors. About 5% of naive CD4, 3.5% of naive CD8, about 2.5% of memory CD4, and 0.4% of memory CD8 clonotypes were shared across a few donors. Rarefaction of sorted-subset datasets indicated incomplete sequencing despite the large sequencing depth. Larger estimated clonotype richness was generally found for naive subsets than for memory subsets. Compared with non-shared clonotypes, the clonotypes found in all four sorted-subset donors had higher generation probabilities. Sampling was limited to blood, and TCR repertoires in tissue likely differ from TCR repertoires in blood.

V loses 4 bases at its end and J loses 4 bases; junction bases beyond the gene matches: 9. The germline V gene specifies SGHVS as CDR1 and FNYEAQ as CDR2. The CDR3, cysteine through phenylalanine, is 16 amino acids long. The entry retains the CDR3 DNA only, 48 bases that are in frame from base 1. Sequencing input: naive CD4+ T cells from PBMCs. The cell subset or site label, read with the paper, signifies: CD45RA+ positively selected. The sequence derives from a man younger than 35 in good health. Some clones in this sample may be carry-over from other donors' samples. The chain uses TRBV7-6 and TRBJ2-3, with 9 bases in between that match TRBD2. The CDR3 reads CASSSRLAEGADTQYF. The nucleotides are TGTGCCAGCAGCTCACGACTAGCGGAAGGGGCAGATACGCAGTATTTT.